This T cell receptor (beta chain) was recorded in a study of regulatory T cells in long-lasting Graves disease. Relying on iRepertoire HTBI primers and Arm-PCR of CDR3 regions, the team built TCR beta libraries. TCRdb reprocessed the multiplex PCR reads via MiXCR and lists one record per CDR3 protein. The sample carries roughly 490,000 distinct CDR3 sequences, approximately 23% recorded once. Findings of the study overall: Persistent Graves' cases showed lower TCR diversity than newly diagnosed cases. Segments TRBV28, TRBJ1-2 and TRBJ2-5 showed preferential usage in persistent disease.

This clonotype has at least ten counts. Its antigen is undetermined. Specified time point: persistent/refractory GD, antithyroid drugs over 5 years with positive TRAb. There was RNA extracted from PBMCs, and the TCR library was made from it. The source of the patients was an endocrinology department in Xi'an, China. Per the germline V gene, CDR1 is SGHTA and CDR2 is FQGNSA. The CDR3 contains 15 residues. V gave up 1 base and J gave up 0 bases, with 9 bases separating them. The sample was peripheral blood mononuclear cells (PBMCs), taken when the disease was refractory, from a patient treated with antithyroid drugs. The clonotype comes from a female donor with Graves disease. V and J are TRBV7-2 and TRBJ1-1; D is undetermined. Written as DNA, the CDR3 is TGTGCCAGCAGCTTAGGAAACAGATTGAACACTGAAGCTTTCTTT. Translating gives CASSLGNRLNTEAFF.